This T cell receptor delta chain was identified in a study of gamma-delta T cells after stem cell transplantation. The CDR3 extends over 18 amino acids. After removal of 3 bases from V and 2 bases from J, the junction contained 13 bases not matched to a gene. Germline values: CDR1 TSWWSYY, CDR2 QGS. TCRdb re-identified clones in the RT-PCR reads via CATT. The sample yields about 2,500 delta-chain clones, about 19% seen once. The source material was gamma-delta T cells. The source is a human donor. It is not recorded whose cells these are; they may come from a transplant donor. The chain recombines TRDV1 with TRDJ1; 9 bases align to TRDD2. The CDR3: CALGDLPTGGHRTDKLIF. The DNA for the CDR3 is TGTGCTCTTGGGGACCTTCCTACCGGGGGACACCGGACCGATAAACTCATCTTT.